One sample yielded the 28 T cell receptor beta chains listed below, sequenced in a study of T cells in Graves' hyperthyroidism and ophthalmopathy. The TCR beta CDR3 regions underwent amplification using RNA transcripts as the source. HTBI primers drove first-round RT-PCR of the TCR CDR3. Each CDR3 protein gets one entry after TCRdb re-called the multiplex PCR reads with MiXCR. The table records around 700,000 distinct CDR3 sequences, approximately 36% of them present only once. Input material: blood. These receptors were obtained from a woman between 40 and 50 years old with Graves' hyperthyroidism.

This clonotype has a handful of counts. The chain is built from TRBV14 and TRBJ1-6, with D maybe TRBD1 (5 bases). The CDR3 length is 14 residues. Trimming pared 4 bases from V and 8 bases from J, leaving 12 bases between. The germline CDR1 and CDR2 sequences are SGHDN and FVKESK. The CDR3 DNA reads TGTGCCAGCAGCCCACAGGTTACGGATTCACCCCTCCACTTT. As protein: CASSPQVTDSPLHF.

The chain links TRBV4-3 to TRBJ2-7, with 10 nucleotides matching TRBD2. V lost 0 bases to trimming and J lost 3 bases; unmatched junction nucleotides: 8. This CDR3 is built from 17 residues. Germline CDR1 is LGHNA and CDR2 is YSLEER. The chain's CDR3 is CASSQDSGTSVSYEQYF. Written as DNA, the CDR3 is TGCGCCAGCAGCCAAGATTCGGGGACTAGCGTCAGCTACGAGCAGTACTTC.

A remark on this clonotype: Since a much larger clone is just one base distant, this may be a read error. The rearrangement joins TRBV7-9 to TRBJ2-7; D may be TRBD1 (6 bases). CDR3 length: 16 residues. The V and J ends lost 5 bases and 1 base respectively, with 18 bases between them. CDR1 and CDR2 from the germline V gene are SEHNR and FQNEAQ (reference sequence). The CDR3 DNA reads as TGTGCCAGCAGCCCGTGGGTGGCAGGGGAGTCCTACGAGCAGTACTTC. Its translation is CASSPWVAGESYEQYF.

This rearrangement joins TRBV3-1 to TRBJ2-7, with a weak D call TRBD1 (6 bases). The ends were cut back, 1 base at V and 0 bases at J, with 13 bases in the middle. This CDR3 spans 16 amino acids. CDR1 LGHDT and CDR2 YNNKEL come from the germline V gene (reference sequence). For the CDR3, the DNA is TGTGCCAGCAGCCAAGCAACAGGGATCAGCTCCTACGAGCAGTACTTC. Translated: CASSQATGISSYEQYF.

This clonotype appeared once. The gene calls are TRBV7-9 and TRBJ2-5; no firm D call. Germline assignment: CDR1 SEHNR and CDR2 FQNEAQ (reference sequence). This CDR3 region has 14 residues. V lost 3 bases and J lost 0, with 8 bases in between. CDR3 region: CASSFAADQETQYF. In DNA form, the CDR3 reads TGTGCCAGCAGCTTCGCGGCGGACCAAGAGACCCAGTACTTC. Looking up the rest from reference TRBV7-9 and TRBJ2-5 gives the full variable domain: DTGVSQNPRHKITKRGQNVTFRCDPISEHNRLYWYRQTLGQGPEFLTYFQNEAQLEKSRLLSDRFSAERPKGSFSTLEIQRTEQGDSAMYLCASSFAADQETQYFGPGTRLLVL.

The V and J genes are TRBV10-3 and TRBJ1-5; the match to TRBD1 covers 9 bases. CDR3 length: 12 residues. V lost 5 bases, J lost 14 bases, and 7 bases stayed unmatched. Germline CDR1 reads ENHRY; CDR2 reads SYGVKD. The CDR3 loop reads CAISPTGGQEHF. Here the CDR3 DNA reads TGTGCCATCAGTCCGACAGGGGGGCAGGAGCATTTT.

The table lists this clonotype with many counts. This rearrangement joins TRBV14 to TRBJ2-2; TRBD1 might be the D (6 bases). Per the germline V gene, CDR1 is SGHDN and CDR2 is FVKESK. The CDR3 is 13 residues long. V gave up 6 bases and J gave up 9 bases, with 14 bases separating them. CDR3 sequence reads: CASRPTGSRELFF. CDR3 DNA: TGTGCCAGCAGACCGACAGGTTCGAGGGAGCTGTTTTTT.

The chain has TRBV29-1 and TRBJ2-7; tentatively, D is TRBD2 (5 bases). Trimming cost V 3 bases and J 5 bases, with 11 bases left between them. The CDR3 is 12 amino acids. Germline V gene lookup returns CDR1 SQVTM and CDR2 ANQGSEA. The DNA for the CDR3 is TGCAGCGTTGAGCCCCTGGGAGACGAGCAGTACTTC. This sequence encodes CSVEPLGDEQYF.

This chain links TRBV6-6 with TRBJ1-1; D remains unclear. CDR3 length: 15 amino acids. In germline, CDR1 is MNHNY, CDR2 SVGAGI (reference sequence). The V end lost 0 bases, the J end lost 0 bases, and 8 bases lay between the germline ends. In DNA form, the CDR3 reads TGTGCCAGCAGTTACTCGACCCGGTTGAACACTGAAGCTTTCTTT. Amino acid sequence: CASSYSTRLNTEAFF.

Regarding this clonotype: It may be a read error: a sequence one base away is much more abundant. CDR3 in DNA: TGTGCCAGCAGCCCGGTTTGGGATTTGGAAGGCTGCACCTTC. This codes for CASSPVWDLEGCTF. The chain employs TRBV7-3 and TRBJ1-2; no definite D call. CDR3 length equals 14 residues. Germline values: CDR1 SGHTA, CDR2 FQGTGA.

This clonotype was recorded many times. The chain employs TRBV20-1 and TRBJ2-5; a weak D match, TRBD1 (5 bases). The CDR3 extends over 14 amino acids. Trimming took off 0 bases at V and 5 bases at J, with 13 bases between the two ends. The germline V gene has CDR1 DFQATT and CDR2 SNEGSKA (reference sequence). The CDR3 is CSARDQGSGETQYF. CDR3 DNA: TGCAGTGCTAGAGATCAGGGTTCGGGTGAGACCCAGTACTTC.

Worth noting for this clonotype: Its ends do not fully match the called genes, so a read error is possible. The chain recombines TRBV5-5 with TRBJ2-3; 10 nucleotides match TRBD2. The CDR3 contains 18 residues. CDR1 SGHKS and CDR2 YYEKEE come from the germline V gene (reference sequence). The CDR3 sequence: CASSQRLAGDRSTDTQYF. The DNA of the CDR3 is TGCGCCAGCAGCCAACGTCTAGCGGGAGACCGAAGCACAGATACGCAGTATTTT.

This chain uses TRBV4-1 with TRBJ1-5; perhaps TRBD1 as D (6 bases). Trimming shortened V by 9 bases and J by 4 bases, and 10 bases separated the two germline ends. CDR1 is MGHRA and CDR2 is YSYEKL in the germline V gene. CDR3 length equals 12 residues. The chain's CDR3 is CARDSKNQPQHF. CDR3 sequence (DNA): TGCGCCAGGGACAGCAAAAATCAGCCCCAGCATTTT.

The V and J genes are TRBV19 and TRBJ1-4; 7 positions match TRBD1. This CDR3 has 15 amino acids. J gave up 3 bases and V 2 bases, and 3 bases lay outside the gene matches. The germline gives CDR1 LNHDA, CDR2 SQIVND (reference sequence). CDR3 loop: CASSIRDSANEKLFF. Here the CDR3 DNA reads TGTGCCAGTAGTATAAGGGACAGCGCTAATGAAAAACTGTTTTTT.

DNA for the CDR3: TGTGCCATCAGTGAGCCCTTCCAGGGCACCTACGAGCAGTACTTC. This codes for CAISEPFQGTYEQYF. The chain has TRBV10-3 and TRBJ2-7; weak D call: TRBD1 (5 bases). Trimming took off 2 bases at V and 2 bases at J, with 13 bases between the two ends. The CDR3 is 15 residues long. Germline values: CDR1 ENHRY, CDR2 SYGVKD.

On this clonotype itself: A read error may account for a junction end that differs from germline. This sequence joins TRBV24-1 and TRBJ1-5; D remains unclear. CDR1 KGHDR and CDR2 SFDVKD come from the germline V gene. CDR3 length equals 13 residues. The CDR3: CASSTPPNRPQHF. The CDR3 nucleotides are TGTGCCAGCAGTACGCCACCAAATCGGCCCCAGCATTTT.

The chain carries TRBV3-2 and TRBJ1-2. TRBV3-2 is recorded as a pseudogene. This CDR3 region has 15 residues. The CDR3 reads CASSQDFALNYGYTF. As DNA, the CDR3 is TGTGCCAGCAGCCAAGATTTCGCACTTAACTATGGCTACACCTTC.

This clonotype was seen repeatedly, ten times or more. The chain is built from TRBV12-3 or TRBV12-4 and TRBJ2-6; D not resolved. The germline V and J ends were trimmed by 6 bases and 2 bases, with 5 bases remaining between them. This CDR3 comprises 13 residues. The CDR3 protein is CASRQAGANVLTF. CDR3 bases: TGTGCCAGCAGGCAGGCTGGGGCCAACGTCCTGACTTTC.

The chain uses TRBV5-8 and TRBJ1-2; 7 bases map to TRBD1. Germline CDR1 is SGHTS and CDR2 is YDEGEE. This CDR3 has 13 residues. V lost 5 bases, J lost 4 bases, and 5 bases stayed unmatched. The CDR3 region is CASSWDSGYGYTF. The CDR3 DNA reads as TGTGCCAGCAGTTGGGACAGCGGCTATGGCTACACCTTC.

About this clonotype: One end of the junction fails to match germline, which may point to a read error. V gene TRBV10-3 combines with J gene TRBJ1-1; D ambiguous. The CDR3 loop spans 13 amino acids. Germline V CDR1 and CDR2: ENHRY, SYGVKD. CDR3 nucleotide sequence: TGTGCCAGCAGTTACTCCCCTGGAGGTGAAGCTTTCTTT. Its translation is CASSYSPGGEAFF.

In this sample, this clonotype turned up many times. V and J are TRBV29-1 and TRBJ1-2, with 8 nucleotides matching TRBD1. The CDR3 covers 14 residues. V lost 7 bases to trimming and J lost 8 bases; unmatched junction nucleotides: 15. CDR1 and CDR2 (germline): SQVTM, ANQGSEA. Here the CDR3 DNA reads TGCAGCGCCGAACCAACAGGACAGGGCCGAGGCTACACCTTC. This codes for CSAEPTGQGRGYTF.

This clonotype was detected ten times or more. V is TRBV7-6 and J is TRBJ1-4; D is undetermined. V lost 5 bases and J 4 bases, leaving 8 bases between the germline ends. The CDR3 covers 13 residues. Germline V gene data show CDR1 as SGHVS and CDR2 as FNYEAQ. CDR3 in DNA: TGTGCCAGCAGCGACGCGGGTAATGAAAAACTGTTTTTT. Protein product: CASSDAGNEKLFF.

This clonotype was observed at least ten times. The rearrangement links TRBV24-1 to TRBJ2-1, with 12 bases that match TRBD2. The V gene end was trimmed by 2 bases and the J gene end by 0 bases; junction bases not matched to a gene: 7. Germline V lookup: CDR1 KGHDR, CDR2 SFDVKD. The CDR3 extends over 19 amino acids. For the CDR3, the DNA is TGTGCCACCAGTGATTCGGGACTAGCGGGCGGAAGCTCCTACAATGAGCAGTTCTTC. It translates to CATSDSGLAGGSSYNEQFF.

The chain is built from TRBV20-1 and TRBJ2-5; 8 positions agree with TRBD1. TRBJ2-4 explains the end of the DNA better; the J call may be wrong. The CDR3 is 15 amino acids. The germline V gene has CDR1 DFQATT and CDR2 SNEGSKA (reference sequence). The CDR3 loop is CSARGHAGGEDIQYF. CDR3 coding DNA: TGCAGTGCTAGAGGCCACGCAGGGGGCGAGGACATTCAGTACTTC.

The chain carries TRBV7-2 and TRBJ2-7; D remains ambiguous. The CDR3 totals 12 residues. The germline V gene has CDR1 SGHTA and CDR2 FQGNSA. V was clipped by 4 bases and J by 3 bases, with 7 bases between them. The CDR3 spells CASSSKVYEQYF. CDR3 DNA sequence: TGTGCCAGCAGCTCAAAGGTCTACGAGCAGTACTTC.

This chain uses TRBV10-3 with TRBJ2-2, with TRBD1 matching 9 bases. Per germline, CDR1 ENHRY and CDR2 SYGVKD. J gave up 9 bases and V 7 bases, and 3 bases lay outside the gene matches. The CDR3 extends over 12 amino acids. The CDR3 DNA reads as TGTGCCATCAAGGGGACAGGGAGGGAGCTGTTTTTT. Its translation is CAIKGTGRELFF.

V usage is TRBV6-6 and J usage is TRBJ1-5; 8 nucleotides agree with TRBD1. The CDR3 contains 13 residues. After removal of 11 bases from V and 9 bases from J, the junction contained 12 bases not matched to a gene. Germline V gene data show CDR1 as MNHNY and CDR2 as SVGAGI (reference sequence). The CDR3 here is CAGTGQGPAPQHF. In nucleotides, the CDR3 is TGTGCCGGCACCGGACAGGGCCCGGCGCCCCAGCATTTT.

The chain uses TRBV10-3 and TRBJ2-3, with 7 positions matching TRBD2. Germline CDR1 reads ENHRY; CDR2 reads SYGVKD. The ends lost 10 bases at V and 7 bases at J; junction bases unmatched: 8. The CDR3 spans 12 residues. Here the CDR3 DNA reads TGTGCCACCGGACTAGGCGGTAATACGCAGTATTTT. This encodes CATGLGGNTQYF.